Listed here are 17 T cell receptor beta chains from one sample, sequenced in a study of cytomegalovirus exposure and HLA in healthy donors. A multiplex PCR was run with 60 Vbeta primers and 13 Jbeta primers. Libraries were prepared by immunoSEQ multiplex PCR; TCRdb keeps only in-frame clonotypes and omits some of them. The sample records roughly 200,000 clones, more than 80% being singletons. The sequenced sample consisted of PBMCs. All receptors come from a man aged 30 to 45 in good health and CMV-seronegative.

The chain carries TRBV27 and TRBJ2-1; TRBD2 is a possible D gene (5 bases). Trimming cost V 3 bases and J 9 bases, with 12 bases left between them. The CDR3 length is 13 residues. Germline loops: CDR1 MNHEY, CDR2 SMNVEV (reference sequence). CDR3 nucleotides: TGTGCCAGCAGTTTTCCCGGGGTGGGTGAGCAGTTCTTC. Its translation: CASSFPGVGEQFF.

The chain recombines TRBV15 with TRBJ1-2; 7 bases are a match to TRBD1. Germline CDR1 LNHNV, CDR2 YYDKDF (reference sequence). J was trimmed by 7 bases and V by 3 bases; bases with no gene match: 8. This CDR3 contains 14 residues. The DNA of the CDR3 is TGTGCCACCAGCAGGCGCAGGGGGAACGGTGGCTACACCTTC. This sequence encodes CATSRRRGNGGYTF.

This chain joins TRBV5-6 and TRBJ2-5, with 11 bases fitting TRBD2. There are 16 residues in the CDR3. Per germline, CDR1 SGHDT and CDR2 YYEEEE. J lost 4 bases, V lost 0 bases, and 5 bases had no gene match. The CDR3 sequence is CASSLVSSGGLETQYF. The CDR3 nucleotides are TGTGCCAGCAGCTTGGTATCTAGCGGGGGGCTAGAGACCCAGTACTTC.

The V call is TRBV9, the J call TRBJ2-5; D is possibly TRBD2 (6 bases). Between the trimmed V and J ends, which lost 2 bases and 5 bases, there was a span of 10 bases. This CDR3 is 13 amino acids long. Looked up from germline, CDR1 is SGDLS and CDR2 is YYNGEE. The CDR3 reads CASSVRSGETQYF. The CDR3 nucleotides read TGTGCCAGCAGCGTTCGTAGCGGTGAGACCCAGTACTTC.

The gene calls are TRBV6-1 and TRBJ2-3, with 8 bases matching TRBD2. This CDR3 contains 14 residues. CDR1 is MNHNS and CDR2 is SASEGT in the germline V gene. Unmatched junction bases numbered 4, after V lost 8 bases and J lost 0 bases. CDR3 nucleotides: TGTGCCAGCTCTAGCGGGTATAGCACAGATACGCAGTATTTT. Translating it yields CASSSGYSTDTQYF.

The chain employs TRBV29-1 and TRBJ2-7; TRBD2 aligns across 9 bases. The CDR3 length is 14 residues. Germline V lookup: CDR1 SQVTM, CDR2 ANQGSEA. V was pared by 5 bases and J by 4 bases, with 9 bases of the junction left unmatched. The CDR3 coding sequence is TGCAGCGTTTACGCCGGGACTAGCCTATACGAGCAGTACTTC. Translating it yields CSVYAGTSLYEQYF.

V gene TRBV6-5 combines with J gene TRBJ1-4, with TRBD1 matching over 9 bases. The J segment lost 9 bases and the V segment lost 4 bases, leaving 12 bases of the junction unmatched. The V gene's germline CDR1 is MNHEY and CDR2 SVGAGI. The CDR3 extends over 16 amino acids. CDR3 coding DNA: TGTGCCAGCAGTTCCCCATTGGGGGACAGGGATCAAAAACTGTTTTTT. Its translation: CASSSPLGDRDQKLFF.

CDR3 residues: CSVDRDSNYGYTF. CDR3 bases: TGCAGCGTCGACCGGGACAGTAACTATGGCTACACCTTC. The rearrangement uses TRBV29-1 and TRBJ1-2; 7 nucleotides line up with TRBD1. Germline CDR1 reads SQVTM; CDR2 reads ANQGSEA. J lost 1 base, V lost 6 bases, and 5 bases had no gene match. This CDR3 contains 13 residues.

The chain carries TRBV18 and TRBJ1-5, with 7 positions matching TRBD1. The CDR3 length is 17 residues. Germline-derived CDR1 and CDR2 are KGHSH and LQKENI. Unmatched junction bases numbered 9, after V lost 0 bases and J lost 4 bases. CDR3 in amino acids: CASSPPGGLQNNQPQHF. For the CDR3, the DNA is TGTGCCAGCTCACCACCAGGGGGCCTCCAAAATAATCAGCCCCAGCATTTT.

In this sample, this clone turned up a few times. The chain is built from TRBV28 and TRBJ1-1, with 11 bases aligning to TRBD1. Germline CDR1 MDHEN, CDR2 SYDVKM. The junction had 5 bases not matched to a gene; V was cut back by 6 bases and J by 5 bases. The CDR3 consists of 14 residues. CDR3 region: CASSGTGGWTEAFF. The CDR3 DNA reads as TGTGCCAGCAGCGGGACAGGGGGATGGACTGAAGCTTTCTTT.

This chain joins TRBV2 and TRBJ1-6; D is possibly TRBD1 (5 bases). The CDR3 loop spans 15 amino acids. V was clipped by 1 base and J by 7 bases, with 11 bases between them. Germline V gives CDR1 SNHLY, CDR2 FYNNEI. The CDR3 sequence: CASSEGRGTNSPLHF. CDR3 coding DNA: TGTGCCAGCAGTGAAGGAAGGGGCACGAATTCACCCCTCCACTTT.

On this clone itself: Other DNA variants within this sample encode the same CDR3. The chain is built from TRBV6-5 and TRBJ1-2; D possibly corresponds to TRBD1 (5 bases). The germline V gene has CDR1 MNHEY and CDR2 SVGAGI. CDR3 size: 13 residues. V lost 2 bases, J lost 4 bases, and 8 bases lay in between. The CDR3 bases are TGTGCCAGCAGTTACAAGGGGTTCTATGGCTACACCTTC. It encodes CASSYKGFYGYTF.

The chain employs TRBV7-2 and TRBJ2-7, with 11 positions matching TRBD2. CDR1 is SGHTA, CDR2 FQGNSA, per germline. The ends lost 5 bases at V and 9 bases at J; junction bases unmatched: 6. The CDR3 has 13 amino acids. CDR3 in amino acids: CASSQLAGARQYF. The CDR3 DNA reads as TGTGCCAGCAGCCAACTAGCGGGGGCCCGGCAGTACTTC.

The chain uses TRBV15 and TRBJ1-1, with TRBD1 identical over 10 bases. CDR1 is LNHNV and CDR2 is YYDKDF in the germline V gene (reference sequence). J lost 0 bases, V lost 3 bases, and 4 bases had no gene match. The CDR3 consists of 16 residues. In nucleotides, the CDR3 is TGTGCCACCAGCAGGACGGACAGGGGGATGAACACTGAAGCTTTCTTT. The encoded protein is CATSRTDRGMNTEAFF.

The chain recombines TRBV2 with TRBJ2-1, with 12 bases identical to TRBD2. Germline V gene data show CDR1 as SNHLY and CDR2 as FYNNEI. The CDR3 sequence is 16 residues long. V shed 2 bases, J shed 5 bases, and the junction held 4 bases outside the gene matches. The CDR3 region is CASSETSGGINNEQFF. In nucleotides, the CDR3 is TGTGCCAGCAGTGAAACTAGCGGGGGGATAAACAATGAGCAGTTCTTC.

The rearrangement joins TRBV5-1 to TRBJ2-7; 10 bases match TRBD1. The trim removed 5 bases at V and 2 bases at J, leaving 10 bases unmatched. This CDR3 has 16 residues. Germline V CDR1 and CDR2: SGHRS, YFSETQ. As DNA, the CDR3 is TGCGCCAGCAGTCTGGGGGACAGGGGCCGAACCTACGAGCAGTACTTC. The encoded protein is CASSLGDRGRTYEQYF.

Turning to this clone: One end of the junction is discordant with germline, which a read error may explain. The CDR3 sequence: CASTNAGTGASVLTF. The CDR3 DNA sequence: TGTGCCAGCACCAACGCGGGAACTGGGGCCAGCGTCCTGACTTTC. The J gene is TRBJ2-6, the V gene TRBV11-1, with a weak D call TRBD2 (6 bases). Germline CDR1 reads SGHAT; CDR2 reads FQDESV (reference sequence). The CDR3 is made up of 15 amino acids.